Following are 3 T cell receptor beta chains from one sample sequenced in a study of blood T cells in healthy people across ages. A J-beta primer mix and a sample-barcoded 5' primer were used in a second PCR of roughly 6 to 11 cycles. TCRdb analysed the 5' RACE reads with MiXCR anew, one entry per CDR3 protein. This table holds roughly 2 million distinct CDR3 sequences, around half found once. Sequencing used blood. The source of these receptors is a woman aged 40 to 50 in good health.

There are many counts of this clonotype. The V gene is TRBV14, the J gene TRBJ1-2; D remains ambiguous. Germline V gives CDR1 SGHDN, CDR2 FVKESK. The CDR3 covers 13 residues. V lost 4 bases and J lost 0, with 6 bases in between. Here the CDR3 reads CASSRGTNYGYTF. The CDR3 DNA is TGTGCCAGCAGCCGCGGGACTAACTATGGCTACACCTTC. Complete variable domain (other parts from reference TRBV14 and TRBJ1-2): EAGVTQFPSHSVIEKGQTVTLRCDPISGHDNLYWYRRVMGKEIKFLLHFVKESKQDESGMPNNRFLAERTGGTYSTLKVQPAELEDSGVYFCASSRGTNYGYTFGSGTRLTVV.

The chain links TRBV7-9 to TRBJ2-7; D is undetermined. Trimming shortened V by 7 bases and J by 3 bases, and 19 bases separated the two germline ends. The CDR3 is made up of 15 amino acids. Germline CDR1 reads SEHNR; CDR2 reads FQNEAQ (reference sequence). This CDR3 reads CASTPRRTPDYEQYF. The CDR3 bases are TGTGCCAGCACCCCGCGGCGGACGCCAGACTACGAGCAGTACTTC. The variable domain in full, with the rest retrieved from reference TRBV7-9 and TRBJ2-7, is DTGVSQNPRHKITKRGQNVTFRCDPISEHNRLYWYRQTLGQGPEFLTYFQNEAQLEKSRLLSDRFSAERPKGSFSTLEIQRTEQGDSAMYLCASTPRRTPDYEQYFGPGTRLTVT.

The gene calls are TRBV18 and TRBJ1-2; D might be TRBD1 (6 bases). Trimming stripped 3 bases from V and 6 bases from J, with 17 bases between. The germline CDR1 and CDR2 sequences are KGHSH and LQKENI. This CDR3 contains 15 residues. CDR3 region: CASSPLPGDSDGYTF. As DNA, the CDR3 is TGTGCCAGCTCACCCCTGCCAGGGGACTCGGATGGCTACACCTTC.